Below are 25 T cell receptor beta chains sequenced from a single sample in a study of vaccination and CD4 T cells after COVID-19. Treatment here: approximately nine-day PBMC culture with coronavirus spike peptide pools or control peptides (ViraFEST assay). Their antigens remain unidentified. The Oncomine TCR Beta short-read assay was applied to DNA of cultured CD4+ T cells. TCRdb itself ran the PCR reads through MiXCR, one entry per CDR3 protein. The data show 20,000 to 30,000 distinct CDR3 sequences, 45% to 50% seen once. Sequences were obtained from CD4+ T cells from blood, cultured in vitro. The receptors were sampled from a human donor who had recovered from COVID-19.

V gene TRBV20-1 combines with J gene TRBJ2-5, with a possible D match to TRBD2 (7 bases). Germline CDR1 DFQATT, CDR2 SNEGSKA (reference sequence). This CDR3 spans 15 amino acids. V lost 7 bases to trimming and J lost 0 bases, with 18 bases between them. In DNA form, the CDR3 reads TGCAGTGGAACATCCACGGGGGGCCACCAAGAGACCCAGTACTTC. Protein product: CSGTSTGGHQETQYF.

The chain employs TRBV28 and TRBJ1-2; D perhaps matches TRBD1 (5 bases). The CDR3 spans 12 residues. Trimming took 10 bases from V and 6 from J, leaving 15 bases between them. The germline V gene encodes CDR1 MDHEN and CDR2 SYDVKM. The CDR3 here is CATAQGRNGYTF. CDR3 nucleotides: TGTGCCACTGCCCAGGGAAGAAATGGCTACACCTTC.

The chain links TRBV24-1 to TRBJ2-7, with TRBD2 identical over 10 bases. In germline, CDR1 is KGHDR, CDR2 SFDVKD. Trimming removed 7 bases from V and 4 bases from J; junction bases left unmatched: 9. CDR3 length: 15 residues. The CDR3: CATSPSGSFGYEQYF. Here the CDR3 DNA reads TGTGCCACCAGCCCTAGCGGGAGTTTTGGATACGAGCAGTACTTC.

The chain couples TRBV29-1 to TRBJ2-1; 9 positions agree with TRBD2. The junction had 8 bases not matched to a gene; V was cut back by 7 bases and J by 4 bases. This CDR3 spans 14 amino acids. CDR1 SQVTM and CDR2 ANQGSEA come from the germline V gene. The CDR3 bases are TGCAGCGCGGTGGCTAGCGGGATTTACAATGAGCAGTTCTTC. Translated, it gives CSAVASGIYNEQFF.

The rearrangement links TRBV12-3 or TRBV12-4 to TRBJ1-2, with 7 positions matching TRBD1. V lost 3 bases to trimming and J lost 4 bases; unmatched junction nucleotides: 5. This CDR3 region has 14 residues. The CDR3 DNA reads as TGTGCCAGCAGTTTCCCCCGGGACAGCTATGGCTACACCTTC. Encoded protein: CASSFPRDSYGYTF.

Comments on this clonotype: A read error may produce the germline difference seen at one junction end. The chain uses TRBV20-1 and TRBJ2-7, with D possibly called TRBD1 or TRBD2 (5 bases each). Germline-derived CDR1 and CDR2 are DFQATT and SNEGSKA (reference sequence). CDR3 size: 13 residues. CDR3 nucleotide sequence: TGCAGTGCCATAACCGGGACCTCCTCCGAGCAGTACTTC. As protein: CSAITGTSSEQYF.

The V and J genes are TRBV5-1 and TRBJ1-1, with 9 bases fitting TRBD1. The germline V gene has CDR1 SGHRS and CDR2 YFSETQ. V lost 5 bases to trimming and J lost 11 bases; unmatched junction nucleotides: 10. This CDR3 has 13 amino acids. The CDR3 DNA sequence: TGCGCCAGCAGAACTTCCGGGACAGGGAAGGCTTTCTTT. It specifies CASRTSGTGKAFF.

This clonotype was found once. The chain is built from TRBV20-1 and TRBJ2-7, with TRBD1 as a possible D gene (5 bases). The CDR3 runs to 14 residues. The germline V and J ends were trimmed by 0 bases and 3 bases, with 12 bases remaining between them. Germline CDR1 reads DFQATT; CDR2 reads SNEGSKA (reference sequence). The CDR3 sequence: CSARDGRVDYEQYF. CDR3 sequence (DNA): TGCAGTGCTAGAGATGGCAGGGTCGACTACGAGCAGTACTTC.

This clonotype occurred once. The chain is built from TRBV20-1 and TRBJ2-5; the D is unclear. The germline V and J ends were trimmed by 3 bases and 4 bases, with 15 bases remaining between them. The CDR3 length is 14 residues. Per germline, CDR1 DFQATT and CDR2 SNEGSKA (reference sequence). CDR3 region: CSASDRRSGETQYF. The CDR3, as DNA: TGCAGTGCTAGTGATCGTAGGTCGGGAGAGACCCAGTACTTC.

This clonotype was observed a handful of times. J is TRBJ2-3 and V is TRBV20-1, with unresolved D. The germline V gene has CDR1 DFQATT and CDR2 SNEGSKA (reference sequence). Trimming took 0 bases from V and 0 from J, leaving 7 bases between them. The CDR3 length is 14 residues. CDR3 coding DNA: TGCAGTGCTAGAGATGTGGCTAGCACAGATACGCAGTATTTT. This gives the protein CSARDVASTDTQYF.

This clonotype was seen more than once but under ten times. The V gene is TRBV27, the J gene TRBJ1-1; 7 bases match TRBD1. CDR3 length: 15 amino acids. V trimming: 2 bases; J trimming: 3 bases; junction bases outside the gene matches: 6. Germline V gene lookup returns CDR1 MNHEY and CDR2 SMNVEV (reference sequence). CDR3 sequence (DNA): TGTGCCAGCAGTTTACAGCGACAGGGCGACACTGAAGCTTTCTTT. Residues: CASSLQRQGDTEAFF.

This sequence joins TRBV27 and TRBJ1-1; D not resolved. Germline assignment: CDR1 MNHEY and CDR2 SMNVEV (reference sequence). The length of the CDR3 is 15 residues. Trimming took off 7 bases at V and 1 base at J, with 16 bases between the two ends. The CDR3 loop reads CASNTMGRGNTEAFF. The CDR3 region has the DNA TGTGCCAGCAACACCATGGGGAGAGGGAACACTGAAGCTTTCTTT.

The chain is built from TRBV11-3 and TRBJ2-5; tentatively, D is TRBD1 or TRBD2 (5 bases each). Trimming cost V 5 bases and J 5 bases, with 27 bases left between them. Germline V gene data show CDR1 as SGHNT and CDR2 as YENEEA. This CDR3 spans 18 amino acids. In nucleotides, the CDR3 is TGTGCCAGCAGCCCCCTAACTGGCGGGCGAGCCAGGGAGGAGACCCAGTACTTC. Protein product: CASSPLTGGRAREETQYF.

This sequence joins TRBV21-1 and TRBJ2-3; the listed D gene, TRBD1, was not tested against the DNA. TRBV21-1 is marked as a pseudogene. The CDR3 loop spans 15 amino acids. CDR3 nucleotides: TGTGCCTCCGACTTAGGGTTGACAGTCACAGATACGCAGTATTTT. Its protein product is CASDLGLTVTDTQYF.

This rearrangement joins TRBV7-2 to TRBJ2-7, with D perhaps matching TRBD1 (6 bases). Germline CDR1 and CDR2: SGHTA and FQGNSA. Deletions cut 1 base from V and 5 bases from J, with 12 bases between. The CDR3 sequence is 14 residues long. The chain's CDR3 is CASSLGVTGNEQYF. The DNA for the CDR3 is TGTGCCAGCAGCTTAGGGGTAACAGGGAACGAGCAGTACTTC.

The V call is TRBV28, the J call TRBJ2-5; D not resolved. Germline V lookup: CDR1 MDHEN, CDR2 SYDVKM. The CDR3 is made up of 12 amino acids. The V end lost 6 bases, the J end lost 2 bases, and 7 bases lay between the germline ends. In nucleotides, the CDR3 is TGTGCCAGCAGCCTCGGACAAGAGACCCAGTACTTC. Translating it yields CASSLGQETQYF.

The CDR3 reads CASSPGLAGVTGELFF. CDR3 nucleotides: TGCGCCAGCAGTCCAGGACTAGCGGGAGTCACCGGGGAGCTGTTTTTT. The chain has TRBV5-1 and TRBJ2-2; 13 nucleotides align to TRBD2. J lost 4 bases, V lost 5 bases, and 5 bases had no gene match. This CDR3 region has 16 residues. Germline-derived CDR1 and CDR2 are SGHRS and YFSETQ.

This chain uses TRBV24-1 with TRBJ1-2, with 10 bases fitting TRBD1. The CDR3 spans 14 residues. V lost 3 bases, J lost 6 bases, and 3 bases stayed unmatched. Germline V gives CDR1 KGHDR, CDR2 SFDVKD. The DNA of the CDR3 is TGTGCCACCAGTGATCCGGACAGGGGGAATGGCTACACCTTC. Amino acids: CATSDPDRGNGYTF.

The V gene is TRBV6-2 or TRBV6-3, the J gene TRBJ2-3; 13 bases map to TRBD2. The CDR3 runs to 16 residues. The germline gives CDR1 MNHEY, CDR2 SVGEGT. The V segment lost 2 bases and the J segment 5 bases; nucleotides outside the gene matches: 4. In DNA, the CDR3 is TGTGCCAGCAGTTACACTAGCGGGAGGGCCAGAGATACGCAGTATTTT. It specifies CASSYTSGRARDTQYF.

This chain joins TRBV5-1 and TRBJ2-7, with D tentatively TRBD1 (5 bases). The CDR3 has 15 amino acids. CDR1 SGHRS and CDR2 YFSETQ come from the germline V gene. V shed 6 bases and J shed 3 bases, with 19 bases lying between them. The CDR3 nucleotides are TGCGCCAGCACCTTAAGGCAGGGCGGTAGCTACGAGCAGTACTTC. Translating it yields CASTLRQGGSYEQYF. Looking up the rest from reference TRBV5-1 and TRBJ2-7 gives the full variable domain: KAGVTQTPRYLIKTRGQQVTLSCSPISGHRSVSWYQQTPGQGLQFLFEYFSETQRNKGNFPGRFSGRQFSNSRSEMNVSTLELGDSALYLCASTLRQGGSYEQYFGPGTRLTVT.

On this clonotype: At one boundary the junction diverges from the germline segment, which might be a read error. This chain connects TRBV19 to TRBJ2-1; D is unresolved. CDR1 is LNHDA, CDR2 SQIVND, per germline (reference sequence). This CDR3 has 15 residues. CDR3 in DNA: TGTGCCAGTAGTTTAGACACCCGCTCCTACAATGAGCAGTTCTTC. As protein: CASSLDTRSYNEQFF.

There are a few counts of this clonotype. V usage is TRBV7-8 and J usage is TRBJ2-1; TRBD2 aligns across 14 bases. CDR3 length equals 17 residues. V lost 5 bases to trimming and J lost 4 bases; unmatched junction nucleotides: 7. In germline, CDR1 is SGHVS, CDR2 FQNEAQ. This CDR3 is CASSETSGGAVYNEQFF. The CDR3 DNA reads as TGTGCCAGCAGCGAGACTAGCGGGGGGGCCGTATACAATGAGCAGTTCTTC. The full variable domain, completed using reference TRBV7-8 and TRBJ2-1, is GAGVSQSPRYKVAKRGQDVALRCDPISGHVSLFWYQQALGQGPEFLTYFQNEAQLDKSGLPSDRFFAERPEGSVSTLKIQRTQQEDSAVYLCASSETSGGAVYNEQFFGPGTRLTVL.

As DNA, the CDR3 is TGTGCCAGCACCTCGGGTCAGGCTCGGACTGAGCAGTTCTTC. Amino acid sequence: CASTSGQARTEQFF. The chain has TRBV28 and TRBJ2-1, with D hard to call. The V gene's germline CDR1 is MDHEN and CDR2 SYDVKM. The germline V and J ends were trimmed by 7 bases and 9 bases, with 19 bases remaining between them. This CDR3 contains 14 residues.

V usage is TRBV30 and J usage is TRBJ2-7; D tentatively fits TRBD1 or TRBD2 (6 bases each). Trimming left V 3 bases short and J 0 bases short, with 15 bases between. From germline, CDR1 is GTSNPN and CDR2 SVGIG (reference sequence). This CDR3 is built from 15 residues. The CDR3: CAWSPPGAGSYEQYF. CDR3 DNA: TGTGCCTGGAGCCCCCCGGGGGCCGGCTCCTACGAGCAGTACTTC.

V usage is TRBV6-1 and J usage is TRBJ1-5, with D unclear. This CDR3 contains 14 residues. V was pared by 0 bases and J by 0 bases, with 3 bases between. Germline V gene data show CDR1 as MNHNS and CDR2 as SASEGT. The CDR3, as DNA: TGTGCCAGCAGTGAAGCTCATAGCAATCAGCCCCAGCATTTT. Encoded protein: CASSEAHSNQPQHF.